This paragraph covers one T cell receptor beta chain sequence. The antigen remains undetermined. A single base separates this from a much larger clone, so it may be a read error. Here the CDR3 omits its conserved ending phenylalanine or tryptophan, so a read error is the likely source. The data originate from a study of response to subunit inactivated influenza vaccine. Findings and caveats of the study: Authors suggested that a seasonal influenza vaccination recruits few new T cells each time.

TCRdb itself ran the RT-PCR reads through MiXCR, one entry per CDR3 protein. The table has approximately 310,000 distinct CDR3 sequences, 20% to 25% seen once. Here the sequenced sample was PBMCs from blood, taken less than 22 months after vaccination. This TCR derives from a man between 50 and 75 years old who received an inactivated influenza vaccine.

This CDR3 reads CASIGARTEAFL. CDR3 DNA sequence: TGTGCCAGCATAGGGGCTCGCACTGAAGCTTTCTTG. The rearrangement joins TRBV12-3 or TRBV12-4 to TRBJ1-1; the D gene is possibly TRBD1 (5 bases). This CDR3 region has 12 residues. The ends were cut back, 7 bases at V and 4 bases at J, with 10 bases in the middle.